This T cell receptor beta chain was sequenced in a study of blood T cell repertoires in COVID-19. About the research overall: The cDNA or gDNA used as material had been derived from T cells, B-cell-depleted T cells, or PBMCs.

The germline CDR1 and CDR2 sequences are SEHNR and FQNEAQ (reference sequence). V was clipped by 6 bases and J by 5 bases; unmatched bases: 12. The CDR3 runs 17 residues. In the source study's methods: Nucleated cell number was recorded as an estimate derived from reference gene primer amplification. Measured with immunoSEQ multiplex PCR; TCRdb has only the in-frame clones, and not every one. That table is the source of V, J and clone size, and D and trimming were worked out from the DNA. Among around 200,000 clones listed, almost 90% were seen once. The J gene is TRBJ2-2, the V gene TRBV7-9, with 10 bases identical to TRBD1. The sequencing sample was made of peripheral blood. The receptor comes from a young man with active or convalescent COVID-19. The CDR3 DNA sequence: TGTGCCAGCAGAAGGCGCGGGGGACAGGGGTATACCGGGGAGCTGTTTTTT. Its protein product is CASRRRGGQGYTGELFF.